Below are 13 T cell receptor beta chains sequenced from a single sample in a study of CD8+CD57+ T cells in acquired aplastic anemia. TCR beta VDJ and CDR3 profiles were obtained from a genomic DNA template. TCRdb reanalysed the reads using MiXCR and keeps one entry per CDR3 protein. The data show some 120,000 distinct CDR3 sequences, over 45% seen once. The sequenced material came from sorted CD4+, CD8+, or CD8+CD57+ T cells (not recorded which) from PBMCs. The receptors derive from a human donor in good health, serving as a control.

This clonotype was picked up many times. The chain uses TRBV5-1 and TRBJ2-3; weak D call: TRBD2 (5 bases). Germline assignment: CDR1 SGHRS and CDR2 YFSETQ. This CDR3 is built from 15 residues. Trimming took off 2 bases at V and 2 bases at J, with 12 bases between the two ends. In nucleotides, the CDR3 is TGCGCCAGCAGCTTCGATCGCGGACTCACAGATACGCAGTATTTT. This encodes CASSFDRGLTDTQYF.

This clonotype was counted ten times or more. V and J are TRBV3-1 and TRBJ1-1, with D possibly being TRBD1 (5 bases). Germline CDR1 reads LGHDT; CDR2 reads YNNKEL (reference sequence). The CDR3 consists of 12 residues. Trimming left V 0 bases short and J 9 bases short, with 8 bases between. CDR3 in amino acids: CASSQDREKAFF. CDR3 in DNA: TGTGCCAGCAGCCAAGACAGGGAAAAAGCTTTCTTT.

The chain uses TRBV10-1 and TRBJ2-7; D unresolved. The CDR3 has 13 amino acids. Germline V gene data show CDR1 as WNHNN and CDR2 as SYGVQD (reference sequence). With 1 base removed from V and 5 bases from J, the gap between germline ends came to 9 bases. The CDR3 here is CASSEFPSNEQYF. The CDR3 DNA follows: TGCGCCAGCAGTGAGTTTCCTAGTAACGAGCAGTACTTC.

V usage is TRBV7-8 and J usage is TRBJ1-2; the match to TRBD1 covers 10 bases. This CDR3 comprises 12 residues. Germline V gene data show CDR1 as SGHVS and CDR2 as FQNEAQ. V lost 9 bases to trimming and J lost 6 bases; unmatched junction nucleotides: 4. CDR3 sequence reads: CARSTGGNGYTF. CDR3 DNA: TGTGCCAGATCGACAGGGGGCAATGGCTACACCTTC. The full variable domain, with the rest looked up from reference TRBV7-8 and TRBJ1-2, is GAGVSQSPRYKVAKRGQDVALRCDPISGHVSLFWYQQALGQGPEFLTYFQNEAQLDKSGLPSDRFFAERPEGSVSTLKIQRTQQEDSAVYLCARSTGGNGYTFGSGTRLTVV.

The rearrangement uses TRBV24-1 and TRBJ1-2; possibly TRBD1 for D (5 bases). The germline gives CDR1 KGHDR, CDR2 SFDVKD. The CDR3 is 13 amino acids. The ends were cut back, 5 bases at V and 5 bases at J, with 11 bases in the middle. The CDR3 loop reads CATSGAGWYGYTF. For the CDR3, the DNA is TGTGCCACCAGTGGGGCAGGGTGGTATGGCTACACCTTC.

This clonotype was counted a single time. The chain recombines TRBV5-1 with TRBJ1-2; TRBD1 matches at 9 bases. The length of the CDR3 is 20 residues. With 4 bases clipped from V and 6 bases from J, the junction kept 25 bases outside the gene matches. Germline V lookup: CDR1 SGHRS, CDR2 YFSETQ. This CDR3 reads CASSPGQGRSPPQGLDGYTF. CDR3 bases: TGCGCCAGCAGCCCGGGACAGGGAAGGTCCCCACCCCAAGGCCTCGATGGCTACACCTTC.

Regarding this clonotype: Without the conserved terminal phenylalanine or tryptophan, this CDR3 likely stems from a read error. The chain carries TRBV12-3 or TRBV12-4 and TRBJ2-7, with D tentatively TRBD1 or TRBD2 (5 bases each). The CDR3 covers 15 residues. V lost 7 bases and J 2 bases, leaving 18 bases between the germline ends. Here the CDR3 DNA reads TGTGCCAGCAACCCGGGGCAGGGATTTACCTACGAGCAGTACTAC. Its translation is CASNPGQGFTYEQYY.

In the case of this clonotype: A read error may explain this, as a much larger clone is one base away. The chain employs TRBV2 and TRBJ2-5; D not certain. This CDR3 has 13 residues. CDR1 is SNHLY, CDR2 FYNNEI, per germline. V shed 5 bases and J shed 1 base, with 8 bases lying between them. The CDR3: CASSYGPQETQYF. Here the CDR3 DNA reads TGTGCCAGCAGTTACGGCCCCCAAGAGACCCAGTACTTC.

J is TRBJ2-7 and V is TRBV7-3, with a tentative D call TRBD1 (6 bases). The CDR3 runs to 12 residues. The V end lost 4 bases, the J end lost 5 bases, and 9 bases lay between the germline ends. CDR1 SGHTA and CDR2 FQGTGA come from the germline V gene. For the CDR3, the DNA is TGTGCCAGCAGCTACCACAGGGACGAGCAGTACTTC. Its protein product is CASSYHRDEQYF.

V and J are TRBV5-1 and TRBJ2-7; D assignment may be TRBD1 or TRBD2 (5 bases each). The CDR3 sequence is 14 residues long. Trimming removed 2 bases from V and 4 bases from J, with 13 bases in between. Germline-derived CDR1 and CDR2 are SGHRS and YFSETQ. The CDR3 coding sequence is TGCGCCAGCAGCTTAACCGATGGGGGTTACGAGCAGTACTTC. Protein product: CASSLTDGGYEQYF.

This clonotype was picked up many times. This rearrangement joins TRBV9 to TRBJ1-1; D is unclear. The CDR3 runs 14 residues. Germline CDR1 reads SGDLS; CDR2 reads YYNGEE. Between the trimmed V and J ends, which lost 4 bases and 4 bases, there was a span of 14 bases. The CDR3 coding sequence is TGTGCCAGCAGCCCTGGGGTCGAGGGCACTGAAGCTTTCTTT. This gives the protein CASSPGVEGTEAFF.

The chain is built from TRBV29-1 and TRBJ2-7; D is undetermined. V shed 6 bases and J shed 1 base, with 16 bases lying between them. Germline assignment: CDR1 SQVTM and CDR2 ANQGSEA. This CDR3 region has 14 residues. The DNA of the CDR3 is TGCAGCGTCGTTCAAAACACTGAATCCTACGAGCAGTACTTC. Encoded protein: CSVVQNTESYEQYF.

A remark on this clonotype: A clone one base away is much larger, so this may be a read error. The chain joins TRBV5-1 to TRBJ1-4; weak D call: TRBD1 (6 bases). Trimming removed 4 bases at V and 7 bases at J, with 14 bases between. CDR1 is SGHRS and CDR2 is YFSETQ in the germline V gene. This CDR3 is built from 14 residues. CDR3 DNA sequence: TGCGCCAGCAGCCTGGGCAGGGGTGGTGAAAAACTGTTTTTT. Translated, it gives CASSLGRGGEKLFF.